Listed here is a single TCR beta chain. These data originate in a study of blood T cell repertoires in COVID-19. Authors' analysis steps: Estimates of nucleated cell counts were drawn from the amplification of reference gene primers. Measured with immunoSEQ multiplex PCR; TCRdb has only the in-frame clones, and not every one. The DNA was the basis for D and trimming; V, J and clone size are from that table. The sample carries roughly 28,000 clones, 70% to 90% recorded once. CDR3 length: 18 residues. V was pared by 0 bases and J by 1 base, with 8 bases of the junction left unmatched. The germline V gene has CDR1 LGHDT and CDR2 YNNKEL (reference sequence).

The specimen was peripheral blood. This clonotype was sampled from a human donor in a cohort sampled during active COVID-19. The chain uses TRBV3-1 (or the pseudogene TRBV3-2) and TRBJ2-4, with TRBD1 matching 8 bases. In nucleotides, the CDR3 is TGTGCCAGCAGCCAAGACCCCACAGGGGGTCTGGCCAAAAACATTCAGTACTTC. This codes for CASSQDPTGGLAKNIQYF.